There are many counts of the clone carrying this TCR beta chain. The antigen is undetermined. Through a sample-barcoded 5' primer and a J-beta primer mix, a second PCR was run for roughly 7 to 12 cycles. TCRdb analysed the 5' RACE reads with MiXCR anew, one entry per CDR3 protein. The sample records more than 650,000 distinct CDR3 sequences, 20% to 25% being singletons. This entry belongs to a study of blood T cells in healthy people across ages. Study-level results: With donor CMV status unknown, expanded clonotype changes were possibly confounded.

Isolation yielded PBMCs, at least 7 million per sample, in every case. The CDR3 has 14 residues. The germline V and J ends were trimmed by 6 bases and 5 bases, with 16 bases remaining between them. The sequence was collected from a man between 65 and 85 years old in good health. This chain links TRBV12-3 or TRBV12-4 with TRBJ1-1; D gene uncertain. The sequenced sample consisted of blood. CDR3 coding DNA: TGTGCCAGCAGCCGTGGACTCCTGACGACTGAAGCTTTCTTT. Its translation is CASSRGLLTTEAFF.